Listed here are 6 T cell receptor beta chains from one sample, sequenced in a study of blood T cell repertoires in COVID-19. Here immunoSEQ multiplex PCR was the method, and the copy in TCRdb shows in-frame clones only, minus some. The sample contains nearly 60,000 clones, over 75% of which appear only once. Sequenced: peripheral blood. Source of these receptors: a man aged 35 to 55 with active COVID-19.

This clone was observed a handful of times. This chain uses TRBV5-1 with TRBJ1-1; TRBD1 is a possible D gene (5 bases). This CDR3 spans 15 amino acids. V lost 4 bases and J 1 base, leaving 14 bases between the germline ends. Germline-derived CDR1 and CDR2 are SGHRS and YFSETQ. This chain's CDR3 is CASSPEGPQNTEAFF. In DNA form, the CDR3 reads TGCGCCAGCAGCCCGGAGGGGCCCCAGAACACTGAAGCTTTCTTT.

This chain joins TRBV7-3 and TRBJ2-1; TRBD1 is a possible D gene (5 bases). The germline V gene has CDR1 SGHTA and CDR2 FQGTGA. The CDR3 length is 13 residues. Trimming pared 5 bases from V and 5 bases from J, leaving 10 bases between. In nucleotides, the CDR3 is TGTGCCAGCAGCCTTGACAGTAACAATGAGCAGTTCTTC. Amino acid sequence: CASSLDSNNEQFF.

The rearrangement joins TRBV7-3 to TRBJ1-1; D not certain. Looked up from germline, CDR1 is SGHTA and CDR2 is FQGTGA. The CDR3 runs 13 residues. The V gene lost 5 bases and the J gene lost 1 base, with 8 bases spanning the gap. In DNA, the CDR3 is TGTGCCAGCAGCCCACAGCCGAACACTGAAGCTTTCTTT. Translating gives CASSPQPNTEAFF.

V gene TRBV11-2 combines with J gene TRBJ2-1; TRBD1 matches 8 bases. The CDR3 runs 14 residues. Germline CDR1 SGHAT, CDR2 FQNNGV. The ends lost 1 base at V and 10 bases at J; junction bases unmatched: 6. The CDR3 reads CASSLVSGGEEQFF. The DNA for the CDR3 is TGTGCCAGCAGCTTAGTATCAGGGGGCGAGGAGCAGTTCTTC.

This clone appeared a few times. This CDR3 is CAGAAQLASGNTIYF. CDR3 in DNA: TGTGCCGGAGCTGCGCAGTTAGCCTCTGGAAACACCATATATTTT. The V gene is TRBV6-5, the J gene TRBJ1-3, with D uncertain. Germline V lookup: CDR1 MNHEY, CDR2 SVGAGI. This CDR3 region has 15 residues. Trimming removed 11 bases from V and 0 bases from J, with 17 bases in between.

The chain couples TRBV11-2 to TRBJ2-7; TRBD1 matches at 8 bases. The CDR3 covers 14 residues. Germline trimming cut 4 bases from V and 3 bases from J; bases unmatched to any gene: 5. Germline loops: CDR1 SGHAT, CDR2 FQNNGV. The CDR3 sequence is CASSSTGEIYEQYF. The CDR3 DNA is TGTGCCAGCAGCTCGACAGGGGAGATCTACGAGCAGTACTTC.